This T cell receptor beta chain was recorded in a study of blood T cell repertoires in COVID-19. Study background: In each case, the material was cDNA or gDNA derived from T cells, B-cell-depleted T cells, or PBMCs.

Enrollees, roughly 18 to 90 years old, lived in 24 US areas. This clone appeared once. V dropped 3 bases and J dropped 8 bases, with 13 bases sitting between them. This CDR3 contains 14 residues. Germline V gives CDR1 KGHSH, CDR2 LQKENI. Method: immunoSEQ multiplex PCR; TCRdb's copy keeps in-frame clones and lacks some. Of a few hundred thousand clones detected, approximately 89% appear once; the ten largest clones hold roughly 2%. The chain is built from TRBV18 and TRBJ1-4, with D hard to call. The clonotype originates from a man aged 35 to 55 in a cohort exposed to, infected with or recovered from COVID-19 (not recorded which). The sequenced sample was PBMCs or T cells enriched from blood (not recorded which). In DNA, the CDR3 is TGTGCCAGCTCACCCCTGGGGAGGGAGGAAAAACTGTTTTTT. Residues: CASSPLGREEKLFF.